Shown below are 25 T cell receptor beta chains from a single sample sequenced in a study of cytomegalovirus exposure and HLA in healthy donors. Primers: 60 Vbeta forward and 13 Jbeta reverse. Method: immunoSEQ multiplex PCR; TCRdb's copy keeps in-frame clones and lacks some. The profile shows approximately 130,000 clones, 75% of them singletons. Sequenced: PBMCs. These receptors all come from a young man in good health and CMV-seronegative.

The chain employs TRBV18 and TRBJ1-1; a possible D gene is TRBD1 (5 bases). The CDR3 sequence is 13 residues long. Trimming took off 3 bases at V and 11 bases at J, with 16 bases between the two ends. CDR1 is KGHSH, CDR2 LQKENI, per germline. CDR3 amino acids: CASSPGTSVRAFF. CDR3 in DNA: TGTGCCAGCTCACCCGGGACTTCGGTGAGGGCTTTCTTT.

V usage is TRBV27 and J usage is TRBJ2-2; D is unclear. Trimming shortened V by 0 bases and J by 3 bases, and 14 bases separated the two germline ends. This CDR3 region has 17 residues. CDR1 is MNHEY, CDR2 SMNVEV, per germline (reference sequence). The CDR3 region has the DNA TGTGCCAGCAGTTTATCGATCGGGTACCGGGACACCGGGGAGCTGTTTTTT. It yields the protein CASSLSIGYRDTGELFF.

A word on this clone: Because the CDR3 is missing its conserved closing phenylalanine or tryptophan, this is likely a read error. The gene calls are TRBV5-1 and TRBJ2-3; 8 bases agree with TRBD2. The CDR3 length is 18 residues. In germline, CDR1 is SGHRS, CDR2 YFSETQ. The trim removed 0 bases at V and 0 bases at J, leaving 9 bases unmatched. The DNA for the CDR3 is TGCGCCAGCAGCTTGGCTAGCGGGTCCACCTTTAGCACAGATACGCAGTATGTT. This gives the protein CASSLASGSTFSTDTQYV.

The rearrangement links TRBV7-9 to TRBJ1-2; no reliable D call. The length of the CDR3 is 13 residues. Trimming stripped 5 bases from V and 2 bases from J, with 9 bases between. In germline, CDR1 is SEHNR, CDR2 FQNEAQ (reference sequence). The CDR3 nucleotides are TGTGCCAGCAGCAACGGGAGGAACTATGGCTACACCTTC. Amino acids: CASSNGRNYGYTF.

The genes are TRBV6-5 and TRBJ2-7; weak D call: TRBD2 (6 bases). V shed 2 bases and J shed 2 bases, with 13 bases lying between them. The germline gives CDR1 MNHEY, CDR2 SVGAGI. CDR3 length: 15 amino acids. CDR3 DNA sequence: TGTGCCAGCAGTTACGGTGGGGGGAAAACCTACGAGCAGTACTTC. Its translation is CASSYGGGKTYEQYF.

This chain joins TRBV27 and TRBJ1-1, with D possibly matching TRBD1 (5 bases). V lost 6 bases to trimming and J lost 1 base, with 18 bases between them. CDR3 length: 16 residues. CDR1 is MNHEY and CDR2 is SMNVEV in the germline V gene (reference sequence). The CDR3 reads CASRAGSVFRNTEAFF. The CDR3, as DNA: TGTGCCAGCAGGGCAGGGTCGGTTTTTAGGAACACTGAAGCTTTCTTT.

The chain recombines TRBV6-5 with TRBJ1-1, with a possible D match to TRBD1 (6 bases). This CDR3 has 13 residues. The V gene's germline CDR1 is MNHEY and CDR2 SVGAGI. The V end was cut by 5 bases, the J end by 3 bases, with 10 bases between. CDR3 sequence: CASSQDSDTEAFF. CDR3 bases: TGTGCCAGCAGTCAGGACAGCGACACTGAAGCTTTCTTT.

The table lists this clone with a few counts. The genes are TRBV7-3 and TRBJ2-1; no reliable D call. V lost 4 bases and J lost 7, with 11 bases in between. CDR1 is SGHTA and CDR2 is FQGTGA in the germline V gene. This CDR3 contains 13 residues. The CDR3 DNA is TGTGCCAGCAGCTCGCCCCCTAGGAATGAGCAGTTCTTC. Translating it yields CASSSPPRNEQFF.

This clone was counted between two and nine times. The V gene is TRBV19, the J gene TRBJ1-5; D is unclear. CDR1 is LNHDA, CDR2 SQIVND, per germline (reference sequence). V was pared by 5 bases and J by 6 bases, with 17 bases between. This CDR3 comprises 15 residues. CDR3 nucleotides: TGTGCCAGTAGTGACGCGTCAGTCAGGATTCAGCCCCAGCATTTT. It yields the protein CASSDASVRIQPQHF.

V usage is TRBV2 and J usage is TRBJ2-1; 9 nucleotides line up with TRBD2. This CDR3 is built from 12 residues. CDR1 and CDR2 from the germline V gene are SNHLY and FYNNEI. With 5 bases clipped from V and 9 bases from J, the junction kept 2 bases outside the gene matches. For the CDR3, the DNA is TGTGCCAGCAGTCGACTAGCGGTTGAGCAGTTCTTC. As protein: CASSRLAVEQFF.

This clone appeared a few times. Within the sample, other DNA sequences also encode this same CDR3. The chain couples TRBV9 to TRBJ2-1, with 8 bases fitting TRBD1. The germline V gene encodes CDR1 SGDLS and CDR2 YYNGEE. The CDR3 has 14 amino acids. The ends lost 0 bases at V and 7 bases at J; junction bases unmatched: 3. This CDR3 is CASSVGQGANEQFF. Here the CDR3 DNA reads TGTGCCAGCAGCGTAGGGCAGGGGGCAAATGAGCAGTTCTTC.

Of note for this clone: The sample carries other DNA sequences with the same CDR3. The chain's CDR3 is CASSQEGLAGAHEQYF. In DNA form, the CDR3 reads TGTGCCAGCAGCCAAGAAGGGCTAGCGGGAGCCCACGAGCAGTACTTC. The chain is built from TRBV4-2 and TRBJ2-7; 10 nucleotides line up with TRBD2. Losses at the gene ends were 0 bases for V and 5 bases for J; bases not matched to a gene: 7. The CDR3 loop spans 16 amino acids. The germline V gene encodes CDR1 LGHNA and CDR2 YNFKEQ.

This chain joins TRBV7-3 and TRBJ2-5; 7 bases are shared with TRBD1. From germline, CDR1 is SGHTA and CDR2 FQGTGA. CDR3 length: 15 amino acids. V lost 5 bases, J lost 2 bases, and 8 bases stayed unmatched. CDR3 loop: CASSKIGTDQETQYF. In nucleotides, the CDR3 is TGTGCCAGCAGCAAAATCGGGACAGATCAAGAGACCCAGTACTTC.

The chain carries TRBV7-8 and TRBJ2-7; 8 bases agree with TRBD2. The V segment lost 3 bases and the J segment 4 bases; nucleotides outside the gene matches: 5. This CDR3 is built from 14 residues. Germline V gene sequence: CDR1 SGHVS, CDR2 FQNEAQ. CDR3 in DNA: TGTGCCAGCAGCTTTGGACGGGGGGGATACGAGCAGTACTTC. It yields the protein CASSFGRGGYEQYF.

The chain is built from TRBV7-2 and TRBJ1-5; a weak D match, TRBD1 (6 bases). Trimming removed 2 bases from V and 0 bases from J, with 11 bases in between. Germline V gives CDR1 SGHTA, CDR2 FQGNSA. The CDR3 covers 16 residues. DNA for the CDR3: TGTGCCAGCAGCTTACAGGGGCGGAATAGCAATCAGCCCCAGCATTTT. Protein product: CASSLQGRNSNQPQHF.

This clone was found once. The genes are TRBV7-9 and TRBJ1-4, with a weak D call TRBD1 (6 bases). Trimming left V 3 bases short and J 5 bases short, with 16 bases between. The germline CDR1 and CDR2 sequences are SEHNR and FQNEAQ (reference sequence). The CDR3 is 16 amino acids. This CDR3 is CASSLARGGVNEKLFF. The CDR3 region has the DNA TGTGCCAGCAGCTTGGCTCGGGGGGGCGTCAATGAAAAACTGTTTTTT. The full variable domain, completed using reference TRBV7-9 and TRBJ1-4, is DTGVSQNPRHKITKRGQNVTFRCDPISEHNRLYWYRQTLGQGPEFLTYFQNEAQLEKSRLLSDRFSAERPKGSFSTLEIQRTEQGDSAMYLCASSLARGGVNEKLFFGSGTQLSVL.

The gene calls are TRBV6-5 and TRBJ1-2, with no clear D. Trimming pared 0 bases from V and 0 bases from J, leaving 5 bases between. The germline V gene encodes CDR1 MNHEY and CDR2 SVGAGI. The CDR3 contains 14 residues. DNA of the CDR3: TGTGCCAGCAGTTACTCATCAGCTAACTATGGCTACACCTTC. It is translated as CASSYSSANYGYTF.

J is TRBJ1-5 and V is TRBV28, with D hard to call. CDR1 and CDR2 (germline): MDHEN, SYDVKM. With 3 bases removed from V and 0 bases from J, the gap between germline ends came to 9 bases. This CDR3 spans 15 amino acids. The CDR3 protein is CASSFISHSNQPQHF. The CDR3 DNA sequence: TGTGCCAGCAGTTTCATAAGCCATAGCAATCAGCCCCAGCATTTT.

This clone was detected a few times. The chain couples TRBV19 to TRBJ1-1; 12 bases align to TRBD1. Trimming at V came to 5 bases and at J to 3 bases, leaving 16 bases not matched to a gene. The V gene's germline CDR1 is LNHDA and CDR2 SQIVND (reference sequence). The CDR3 runs to 19 residues. The CDR3 sequence is CASSSAGTGGAMRDTEAFF. The CDR3 bases are TGTGCCAGTAGTTCGGCCGGGACAGGGGGCGCGATGAGGGACACTGAAGCTTTCTTT.

V usage is TRBV28 and J usage is TRBJ1-1; the match to TRBD1 covers 8 bases. CDR1 is MDHEN and CDR2 is SYDVKM in the germline V gene. The CDR3 contains 17 residues. V lost 0 bases to trimming and J lost 6 bases; unmatched junction nucleotides: 12. CDR3 sequence: CASSLWGTGILYPEAFF. As DNA, the CDR3 is TGTGCCAGCAGTTTATGGGGGACAGGTATCTTATATCCTGAAGCTTTCTTT.

V is TRBV30 and J is TRBJ1-1, with D tentatively TRBD1 (5 bases). The CDR3 contains 12 residues. Germline CDR1 is GTSNPN and CDR2 is SVGIG (reference sequence). V shed 0 bases and J shed 5 bases, with 7 bases lying between them. The DNA for the CDR3 is TGTGCCTGGAGTGTGGACAAGACTGAAGCTTTCTTT. Protein sequence: CAWSVDKTEAFF.

This chain joins TRBV15 and TRBJ2-3; 15 bases are shared with TRBD2. From germline, CDR1 is LNHNV and CDR2 YYDKDF (reference sequence). The CDR3 contains 18 residues. J lost 0 bases, V lost 4 bases, and 5 bases had no gene match. CDR3 coding DNA: TGTGCCACCAGCAACGGACTAGCGGGGGGGACTAGCACAGATACGCAGTATTTT. It encodes CATSNGLAGGTSTDTQYF.

This clone has more than one count but fewer than ten. V is TRBV5-4 and J is TRBJ2-3; maybe TRBD2 (5 bases). The CDR3 sequence is 16 residues long. With 4 bases removed from V and 4 bases from J, the gap between germline ends came to 19 bases. In germline, CDR1 is SGHNT, CDR2 YYREEE (reference sequence). The CDR3 sequence is CASSHDSAREADTQYF. The CDR3 nucleotides are TGTGCCAGCAGCCACGATAGCGCAAGGGAAGCAGATACGCAGTATTTT.

The rearrangement uses TRBV29-1 and TRBJ2-2; tentative D call: TRBD1 (5 bases). Germline V CDR1 and CDR2: SQVTM, ANQGSEA. The CDR3 is 13 amino acids. The V end lost 3 bases, the J end lost 5 bases, and 10 bases lay between the germline ends. The chain's CDR3 is CSVDRAGTGELFF. The CDR3 nucleotides read TGCAGCGTTGACAGGGCAGGGACCGGGGAGCTGTTTTTT.

The chain couples TRBV9 to TRBJ2-5; TRBD2 matches 12 bases. The CDR3 loop spans 17 amino acids. Unmatched junction bases numbered 8, after V lost 4 bases and J lost 1 base. Germline V gene lookup returns CDR1 SGDLS and CDR2 YYNGEE. CDR3 nucleotide sequence: TGTGCCAGCAGCACCGGACTAGCGGGGCCAACCCAAGAGACCCAGTACTTC. This translates into CASSTGLAGPTQETQYF.